The 12 T cell receptor beta chains listed next were all sequenced from one sample in a study of CD8 T cells in ankylosing spondylitis. TCRdb re-called the 5' RACE reads with MiXCR, one entry per CDR3 protein. The table records 250,000 or so distinct CDR3 sequences, more than 15% of them present only once. Sequencing input: blood, either unsorted or a sorted T cell fraction (not recorded which). The source of these receptors is a male donor with ankylosing spondylitis or in good health (not recorded which).

A few counts support this clonotype. The J gene is TRBJ2-2, the V gene TRBV6-5; D is perhaps TRBD1 or TRBD2 (5 bases each). V lost 0 bases and J 7 bases, leaving 15 bases between the germline ends. This CDR3 is 16 amino acids long. Germline V gives CDR1 MNHEY, CDR2 SVGAGI. The CDR3: CASSYSTGGFGGELFF. The CDR3 DNA reads as TGTGCCAGCAGTTACTCCACAGGCGGGTTTGGCGGGGAGCTGTTTTTT.

The chain combines TRBV2 with TRBJ2-7; 7 bases are shared with TRBD1. Losses at the gene ends were 10 bases for V and 3 bases for J; bases not matched to a gene: 6. The CDR3 is 12 amino acids. In germline, CDR1 is SNHLY, CDR2 FYNNEI. The CDR3 DNA follows: TGTGCCACCCAACCAGGGGGCTACGAGCAGTACTTC. As protein: CATQPGGYEQYF.

This clonotype was seen a few times. The V call is TRBV4-2, the J call TRBJ2-1; D is unclear. Trimming removed 0 bases at V and 3 bases at J, with 21 bases between. In germline, CDR1 is LGHNA, CDR2 YNFKEQ. The CDR3 contains 19 residues. The CDR3 protein is CASSQEGGGVLGSYNEQFF. The CDR3, as DNA: TGTGCCAGCAGCCAAGAGGGCGGTGGGGTCCTCGGTAGCTACAATGAGCAGTTCTTC.

A few counts support this clonotype. The chain carries TRBV15 and TRBJ2-2; D not resolved. Germline CDR1 reads LNHNV; CDR2 reads YYDKDF (reference sequence). Deletions cut 3 bases from V and 1 base from J, with 6 bases between. CDR3 size: 14 residues. CDR3 sequence: CATSRPGNTGELFF. The CDR3 coding sequence is TGTGCCACCAGCAGGCCGGGGAACACCGGGGAGCTGTTTTTT.

The chain couples TRBV7-6 to TRBJ2-7; 9 nucleotides agree with TRBD2. Trimming took 2 bases from V and 3 from J; bases not matched to a gene: 5. Germline-derived CDR1 and CDR2 are SGHVS and FNYEAQ. The CDR3 is made up of 15 amino acids. CDR3 DNA: TGTGCCAGCAGCTTACTAGCGGGAATCCGCTACGAGCAGTACTTC. This encodes CASSLLAGIRYEQYF.

This clonotype has only a few counts. The gene calls are TRBV29-1 and TRBJ2-5; D unclear. The germline CDR1 and CDR2 sequences are SQVTM and ANQGSEA. V lost 6 bases and J lost 0, with 8 bases in between. This CDR3 has 12 amino acids. This chain's CDR3 is CSVITNQETQYF. CDR3 coding DNA: TGCAGCGTAATAACGAACCAAGAGACCCAGTACTTC.

This clonotype was detected only a few times. The chain is built from TRBV5-6 and TRBJ1-1; D remains unclear. The CDR3 runs 15 residues. CDR1 SGHDT and CDR2 YYEEEE come from the germline V gene. V lost 1 base and J lost 6, with 16 bases in between. The CDR3 loop is CASSLLVVSWAEAFF. As DNA, the CDR3 is TGTGCCAGCAGCTTGTTAGTAGTCAGCTGGGCTGAAGCTTTCTTT. The full variable domain, with the rest looked up from reference TRBV5-6 and TRBJ1-1, is DAGVTQSPTHLIKTRGQQVTLRCSPKSGHDTVSWYQQALGQGPQFIFQYYEEEERQRGNFPDRFSGHQFPNYSSELNVNALLLGDSALYLCASSLLVVSWAEAFFGQGTRLTVV.

The genes are TRBV9 and TRBJ2-1, with 9 bases fitting TRBD2. Germline V gene lookup returns CDR1 SGDLS and CDR2 YYNGEE. The CDR3 loop spans 14 amino acids. J was trimmed by 8 bases and V by 0 bases; bases with no gene match: 3. The CDR3 region has the DNA TGTGCCAGCAGCGTAGGGGGACTAGCCCATGAGCAGTTCTTC. This translates into CASSVGGLAHEQFF.

The V gene is TRBV29-1, the J gene TRBJ2-7; 8 bases align to TRBD1. Germline assignment: CDR1 SQVTM and CDR2 ANQGSEA. Trimming removed 7 bases from V and 2 bases from J; junction bases left unmatched: 1. This CDR3 is 11 amino acids long. The CDR3 is CSAQGAYEQYF. CDR3 DNA: TGCAGCGCACAGGGGGCCTACGAGCAGTACTTC.

This clonotype has a single count. CDR3 sequence: CSASGDRGFYNSPLHF. Here the CDR3 DNA reads TGCAGTGCTAGTGGAGACAGGGGGTTCTATAATTCACCCCTCCACTTT. This chain uses TRBV20-1 with TRBJ1-6, with 9 bases aligning to TRBD1. V gave up 3 bases and J gave up 3 bases; unmatched junction bases: 6. Germline loops: CDR1 DFQATT, CDR2 SNEGSKA (reference sequence). CDR3 length equals 16 residues.

This clonotype was seen a handful of times. The rearrangement uses TRBV11-2 and TRBJ2-5, with D tentatively TRBD1 or TRBD2 (5 bases each). V lost 1 base, J lost 2 bases, and 20 bases lay in between. Germline V gene data show CDR1 as SGHAT and CDR2 as FQNNGV. This CDR3 comprises 18 residues. DNA of the CDR3: TGTGCCAGCAGCTTAGTTCTGGGGCTATCGGGATGGCAAGAGACCCAGTACTTC. It specifies CASSLVLGLSGWQETQYF.

This clonotype was counted many times. This chain uses TRBV11-2 with TRBJ2-1; 13 nucleotides match TRBD2. CDR3 size: 19 residues. Germline assignment: CDR1 SGHAT and CDR2 FQNNGV. V shed 5 bases and J 6 bases; nucleotides not matched to a gene: 16. DNA of the CDR3: TGTGCCAGCAGCCCCAAATCCGGGACTAGCGGGATGGGGTCCAATGAGCAGTTCTTC. The encoded protein is CASSPKSGTSGMGSNEQFF.